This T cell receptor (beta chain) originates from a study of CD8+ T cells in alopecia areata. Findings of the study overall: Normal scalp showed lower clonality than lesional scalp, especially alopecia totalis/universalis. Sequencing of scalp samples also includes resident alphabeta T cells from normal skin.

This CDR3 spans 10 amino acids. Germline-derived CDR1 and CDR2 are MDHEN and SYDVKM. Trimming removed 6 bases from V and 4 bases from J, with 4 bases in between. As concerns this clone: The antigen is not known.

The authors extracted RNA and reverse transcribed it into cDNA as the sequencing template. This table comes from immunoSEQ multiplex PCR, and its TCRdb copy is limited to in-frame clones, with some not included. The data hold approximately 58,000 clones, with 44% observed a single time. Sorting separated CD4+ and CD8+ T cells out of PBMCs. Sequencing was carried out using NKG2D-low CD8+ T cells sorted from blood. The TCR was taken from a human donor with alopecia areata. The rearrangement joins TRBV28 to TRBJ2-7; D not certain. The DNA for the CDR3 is TGTGCCAGCAGACGGTACGAGCAGTACTTC. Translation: CASRRYEQYF.